This T cell receptor beta chain derives from a study of T-cell reconstitution after alpha-beta-depleted transplantation in children. The study, taken as a whole, reports: Some patients' high day-60 TCRbeta diversity was traced to surviving recipient T cells and thymic progenitors. By about two months after transplant, alpha-beta T cells reportedly arose from several hundred graft clones that had expanded.

Unique molecular identifiers were incorporated into the prepared TCRbeta library. Using its own MiXCR run on the PCR reads, TCRdb lists one record per CDR3 protein. This sample yields about 32,000 distinct CDR3 sequences, of which 5% to 7% are seen a single time; approximately 30% belongs to the top ten. This clonotype occurred many times. What it binds is not known. The V segment lost 0 bases and the J segment 4 bases; nucleotides outside the gene matches: 8. The germline gives CDR1 MNHEY, CDR2 SVGEGT. There are 17 residues in the CDR3. This chain connects TRBV6-2 or TRBV6-3 to TRBJ2-4, with TRBD1 identical over 8 bases. The sequencing used peripheral blood, collected 60 days after TCRalphabeta/CD19-depleted stem cell transplant. The clonotype was recovered from a child less than two years old who had a stem cell transplant for acute myeloid leukemia, so the T cells may come from the graft donor. The CDR3 here is CASSYSGRGRWKNIQYF. Here the CDR3 DNA reads TGTGCCAGCAGTTACTCAGGCAGGGGGCGATGGAAAAACATTCAGTACTTC.